This passage covers 4 T cell receptor beta chains from one sample sequenced in a study of blood T cell repertoires in COVID-19. Only in-frame clones appear in the TCRdb table, and some are missing; sequencing was by immunoSEQ multiplex PCR. The table has 150,000 to 200,000 clones, roughly 90% seen once. The specimen sequenced was peripheral blood. These receptors were obtained from a man between 60 and 75 years old with acute or convalescent COVID-19.

The chain employs TRBV7-9 and TRBJ2-7; 10 bases fit TRBD1. Germline V CDR1 and CDR2: SEHNR, FQNEAQ (reference sequence). V lost 3 bases, J lost 3 bases, and 5 bases stayed unmatched. The CDR3 sequence is 15 residues long. As DNA, the CDR3 is TGTGCCAGCAGCTTTAAGGGGACAGGGGACTACGAGCAGTACTTC. This sequence encodes CASSFKGTGDYEQYF. Combining the CDR3 with reference TRBV7-9 and TRBJ2-7 gives the whole variable domain DTGVSQNPRHKITKRGQNVTFRCDPISEHNRLYWYRQTLGQGPEFLTYFQNEAQLEKSRLLSDRFSAERPKGSFSTLEIQRTEQGDSAMYLCASSFKGTGDYEQYFGPGTRLTVT.

The J gene is TRBJ1-2, the V gene TRBV2; 7 bases line up with TRBD1. CDR1 SNHLY and CDR2 FYNNEI come from the germline V gene. The ends lost 0 bases at V and 7 bases at J; junction bases unmatched: 8. This CDR3 has 15 residues. The CDR3 region has the DNA TGTGCCAGCAGTGAAGCCTCACAGGGGATAGGTGGCTACACCTTC. This codes for CASSEASQGIGGYTF.

This clone was picked up one time. The rearrangement links TRBV4-1 to TRBJ2-3; TRBD2 aligns across 13 bases. The CDR3 consists of 16 residues. From germline, CDR1 is MGHRA and CDR2 YSYEKL. J gave up 2 bases and V 4 bases, and 3 bases lay outside the gene matches. DNA for the CDR3: TGCGCCAGCAGCCTTACTAGCGGGGGGGCCACAGATACGCAGTATTTT. Translated: CASSLTSGGATDTQYF.

This chain uses TRBV7-2 with TRBJ1-2, with D perhaps TRBD1 (6 bases). The CDR3 is made up of 12 amino acids. Germline values: CDR1 SGHTA, CDR2 FQGNSA. The germline V and J ends were trimmed by 5 bases and 6 bases, with 10 bases remaining between them. The CDR3 DNA is TGTGCCAGCAGCGCACAGGGAAATGGCTACACCTTC. Translation: CASSAQGNGYTF.